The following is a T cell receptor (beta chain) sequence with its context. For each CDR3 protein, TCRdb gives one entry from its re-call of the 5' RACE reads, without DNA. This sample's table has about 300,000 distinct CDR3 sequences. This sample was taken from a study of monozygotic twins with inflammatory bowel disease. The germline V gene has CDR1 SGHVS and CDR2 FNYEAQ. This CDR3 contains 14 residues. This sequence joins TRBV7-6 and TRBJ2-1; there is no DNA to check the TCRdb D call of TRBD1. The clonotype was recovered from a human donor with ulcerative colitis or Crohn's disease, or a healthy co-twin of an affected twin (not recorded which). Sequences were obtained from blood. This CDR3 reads CASSLVTGGGEQFF.